Sequencing of this T cell receptor (beta chain) was carried out in a study of blood T cells in healthy people across ages (dated by TCRdb to about 2015). A note on the overall study: In model experiments, template switching captured about one uniquely barcoded TCR beta cDNA molecule for every two T cells. Four age groups were formed from the donors: young (average roughly 16 years), middle-aged (approximately 40), aged (about 62) and long-lived (approximately 78). To track age-related changes in TCR beta repertoire diversity, the study relied on deep sequencing normalized with unique cDNA molecular identifiers. Two additional independent replicas of 1 million unique cDNA reads from the same blood draw were analyzed for two donors (one aged 18 to 30 and one aged 80 or older). To avoid experimental bias, donors of different ages were distributed randomly across sequencing lanes.

Systemically healthy Caucasian individuals from Russia, around 38 in total and aged about 6 to 100 years, were included as donors. Ten milliliters of peripheral blood were drawn from each donor into EDTA-treated Vacutainer tubes. Ficoll-Paque density-gradient centrifugation was used to isolate PBMCs, with at least 6.5 million obtained per sample. Total RNA was extracted from PBMCs with Trizol reagent, with at least 6 micrograms obtained per sample. For every donor, an aliquot of PBMCs went through flow cytometry to measure the percentages of naive CD45RAhigh/CD27high T cells. Study-wide conclusions, independent of this receptor: There was a strong correlation between observed TCR beta diversity and the percentage of naive T cells measured by flow cytometry. Estimates of total diversity from one million sequenced T cells were regarded as lower bounds and underestimates. Because donor CMV infection status was unknown, age-related changes in expanded clonotypes were potentially confounded. The long-lived group showed more naive CD4+ T cells, fewer expanded clones and increased TCR diversity than the aged group, suggesting age selection. Observed TCR beta diversity per million T cells fell roughly linearly with age, and a significant reduction was already apparent by age roughly 41. Because profiling used bulk unsorted PBMCs, naive and antigen-experienced compartments could not be compared conclusively.

Comments on this clonotype: Its target antigen remains unknown. No base-level quality is on record; no much larger clone is a single base apart.

Reading from cysteine to phenylalanine, the CDR3 counts 15 amino acids. The CDR3 DNA has 45 bases and is translated from base 1. V trim: 0 bases; J trim: 2 bases; unmatched bases: 3. CDR1 and CDR2 are read off the germline V gene (reference sequence) as LNHNV and YYDKDF. Libraries were prepared through 5' RACE. The sequencer listed for this sample is Illumina HiSeq 2500. A second PCR of roughly 6 to 11 cycles was run with a J-beta primer mix and a sample-barcoded 5' primer. Each TCR beta cDNA molecule received a unique molecular identifier from a template-switch 5' adaptor carrying 12 random nucleotides. Each sample yielded at least 2.5 million CDR3-containing paired-end reads. All of the RNA was converted into first-strand cDNA using the Mint cDNA synthesis kit, with a TRBC-specific oligonucleotide serving as the primer. Following uracil-DNA glycosylase treatment, all cDNA underwent a first 18-cycle PCR with the universal primers M1SS and BC2_uni_R. Per the authors' processing: Each sample was normalized by randomly selecting 1 million high-quality reads, each carrying a distinct molecular identifier. Instead of being binned into consensus sequences, reads that shared molecular identifiers were thrown out. MiTCR, set to a Q25 quality threshold and the strictest error-elimination algorithm, was used for CDR3 identification, clonotype clustering and error correction. A nonparametric unseen species model with Euler transformation was used to estimate lower-bound total TCR beta diversity. TCRdb reanalyzed the raw reads on its own, using fastp at Q25 for trimming and MiXCR for clone calling, and kept in-frame beta chains. CDR3 protein duplicates are merged, each entry listing the most common genes and DNA. None of the V and J calls come from the authors' own analysis; TCRdb made them. This sample lists about 1,400,000 distinct CDR3 sequences; about 43% were detected once. 7.9% of the sample is in the top ten clones.

The TCR comes from a young woman in good health. The chain is encoded by TRBV15 joined to TRBJ2-5; TRBD1 fits 7 bases in the junction. The material sequenced was blood. The CDR3 here reads CATSRDRTGQETQYF. The DNA sequence is as follows: TGTGCCACCAGCAGAGATCGGACAGGACAAGAGACCCAGTACTTC.